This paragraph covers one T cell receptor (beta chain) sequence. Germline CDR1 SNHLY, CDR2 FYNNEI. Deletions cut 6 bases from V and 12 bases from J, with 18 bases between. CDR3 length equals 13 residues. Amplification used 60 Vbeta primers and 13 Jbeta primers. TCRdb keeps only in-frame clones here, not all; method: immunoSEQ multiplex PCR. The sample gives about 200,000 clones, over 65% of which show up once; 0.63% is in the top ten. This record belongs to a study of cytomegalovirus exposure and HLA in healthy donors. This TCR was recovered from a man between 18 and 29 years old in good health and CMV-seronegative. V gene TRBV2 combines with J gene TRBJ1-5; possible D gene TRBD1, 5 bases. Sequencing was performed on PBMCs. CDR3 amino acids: CASSPRAFHHQHF. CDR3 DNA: TGTGCCAGCAGCCCCAGGGCCTTCCATCACCAGCATTTT.